Following are 8 T cell receptor beta chains from one sample sequenced in a study of cytomegalovirus exposure and HLA in healthy donors. Measured with immunoSEQ multiplex PCR; TCRdb has only the in-frame clones, and not every one. The sample contains 150,000 or so clones, about 88% of which appear only once. The sample consisted of PBMCs. These receptors all come from a man aged 18-30 years in good health and CMV-seropositive.

The genes are TRBV6-5 and TRBJ2-3; no firm D call. This CDR3 contains 13 residues. Germline CDR1 MNHEY, CDR2 SVGAGI. V was cut by 4 bases and J by 4 bases, with 9 bases left in between. The DNA for the CDR3 is TGTGCCAGCAGTTTAGTTGAAGCAGATACGCAGTATTTT. Its protein is CASSLVEADTQYF.

This chain joins TRBV6-1 and TRBJ1-2, with 7 bases identical to TRBD1. Germline lookup yields CDR1 MNHNS and CDR2 SASEGT. The CDR3 runs to 14 residues. Trimming took 8 bases from V and 0 from J; bases not matched to a gene: 6. The CDR3, as DNA: TGTGCCAGCCATACAGGGGCGGCTAACTATGGCTACACCTTC. Translated, it gives CASHTGAANYGYTF.

This chain joins TRBV7-2 and TRBJ2-1; the match to TRBD2 covers 9 bases. With 5 bases clipped from V and 0 bases from J, the junction kept 14 bases outside the gene matches. CDR3 length: 19 residues. Germline lookup yields CDR1 SGHTA and CDR2 FQGNSA. The CDR3 DNA reads as TGTGCCAGCAGCCCCCGGGGTGCGCGGGAGGGAAGCTCCTACAATGAGCAGTTCTTC. Its protein is CASSPRGAREGSSYNEQFF.

V usage is TRBV2 and J usage is TRBJ2-3; no definite D call. The V gene's germline CDR1 is SNHLY and CDR2 FYNNEI. CDR3 size: 17 residues. V dropped 0 bases and J dropped 0 bases, with 13 bases sitting between them. CDR3 amino acids: CASSEAPEVPSTDTQYF. The CDR3 DNA follows: TGTGCCAGCAGTGAAGCCCCTGAGGTACCGAGCACAGATACGCAGTATTTT.

The rearrangement uses TRBV4-2 and TRBJ2-1; 7 positions agree with TRBD1. This CDR3 is 15 amino acids long. Germline V gene sequence: CDR1 LGHNA, CDR2 YNFKEQ. V shed 4 bases and J 7 bases; nucleotides not matched to a gene: 10. The CDR3 sequence: CASSPYGAGGNEQFF. In nucleotides, the CDR3 is TGTGCCAGCAGCCCCTACGGAGCAGGGGGAAATGAGCAGTTCTTC.

The rearrangement links TRBV5-1 to TRBJ2-7, with 7 bases matching TRBD2. Trimming took 6 bases from V and 2 from J; bases not matched to a gene: 8. The CDR3 totals 14 residues. Germline V lookup: CDR1 SGHRS, CDR2 YFSETQ. The CDR3 loop reads CASTPFGGAYEQYF. The CDR3 DNA is TGCGCCAGCACCCCCTTTGGGGGGGCCTACGAGCAGTACTTC. The full variable domain, in which reference TRBV5-1 and TRBJ2-7 provide the parts outside the CDR3, is KAGVTQTPRYLIKTRGQQVTLSCSPISGHRSVSWYQQTPGQGLQFLFEYFSETQRNKGNFPGRFSGRQFSNSRSEMNVSTLELGDSALYLCASTPFGGAYEQYFGPGTRLTVT.

The V call is TRBV7-2, the J call TRBJ1-2; no reliable D call. The CDR3 runs 17 residues. The V and J ends lost 2 bases and 2 bases respectively, with 18 bases between them. The germline V gene encodes CDR1 SGHTA and CDR2 FQGNSA. The DNA of the CDR3 is TGTGCCAGCAGCTTAAGCGTTACATCCGCTTACAACTATGGCTACACCTTC. Its protein is CASSLSVTSAYNYGYTF.

The chain has TRBV20-1 and TRBJ1-2; unclear D gene. The V gene lost 6 bases and the J gene lost 1 base, with 6 bases spanning the gap. From germline, CDR1 is DFQATT and CDR2 SNEGSKA (reference sequence). CDR3 length: 11 amino acids. The CDR3 coding sequence is TGCAGTGCAAGGAGTAACTATGGCTACACCTTC. It specifies CSARSNYGYTF.